These 5 T cell receptor beta chains were sequenced from one sample in a study of T cells in narcolepsy. Generated by immunoSEQ multiplex PCR, the TCRdb table keeps only in-frame clones and is missing some. The repertoire consists of around 18,000 clones, with around 77% occurring once and the leading ten covering more than 13%. The specimen sequenced was CD45RA- memory CD8+ T cells from PBMCs. These receptors all stem from a human donor with narcolepsy.

This clone is deemed medium-sized. This chain joins TRBV2 and TRBJ2-1; D may correspond to TRBD1 or TRBD2 (5 bases each). V was clipped by 4 bases and J by 9 bases, with 22 bases between them. From germline, CDR1 is SNHLY and CDR2 FYNNEI. The CDR3 has 16 residues. The CDR3 region has the DNA TGTGCCAGCAGTGCTAGTCGGGACCGCGGTATGGTTGAGCAGTTCTTC. Translated, it gives CASSASRDRGMVEQFF.

The chain couples TRBV6-5 to TRBJ1-1; 10 bases are a match to TRBD1. This CDR3 comprises 15 residues. V dropped 6 bases and J dropped 5; count of bases not matched to a gene: 9. Germline values: CDR1 MNHEY, CDR2 SVGAGI. CDR3 in DNA: TGTGCCAGCAGCCCCCGGGACAGGGGTTGGACTGAAGCTTTCTTT. Translated, it gives CASSPRDRGWTEAFF.

The chain has TRBV5-1 and TRBJ2-5; 8 nucleotides line up with TRBD1. The end of the DNA aligns better with TRBJ2-7, so the J call may be wrong. Germline CDR1 and CDR2: SGHRS and YFSETQ. The CDR3 is 13 amino acids. CDR3 residues: CASSLQGGHEQYF. The CDR3 bases are TGCGCCAGCAGCTTACAGGGGGGCCACGAGCAGTACTTC.

The chain joins TRBV28 to TRBJ2-1, with D unresolved. This CDR3 has 11 residues. V was trimmed by 3 bases and J by 6 bases, leaving 3 bases between them. Germline V lookup: CDR1 MDHEN, CDR2 SYDVKM. The CDR3 spells CASSLVNEQFF. The DNA of the CDR3 is TGTGCCAGCAGTTTGGTCAATGAGCAGTTCTTC.

J is TRBJ1-2 and V is TRBV19; a possible D gene is TRBD1 (6 bases). The CDR3 length is 15 residues. Trimming removed 3 bases from V and 6 bases from J, with 17 bases in between. The V gene's germline CDR1 is LNHDA and CDR2 SQIVND (reference sequence). The CDR3 DNA follows: TGTGCCAGTAGTATCTCCCCGGGGGGGGCAAATGGCTACACCTTC. It translates to CASSISPGGANGYTF.